The T cell receptor beta chain under discussion was sequenced for a study of human T cells and chemical hapten exposure. Germline trimming cut 6 bases from V and 5 bases from J; bases unmatched to any gene: 9. The CDR3 spans 15 residues. Per the germline V gene, CDR1 is SGHNT and CDR2 is YYREEE (reference sequence). Time point defined: patch test 1, 2 weeks after DPC sensitization. Treatment here: therapeutic diphenylcyclopropenone sensitization with weekly scalp DPC. Researchers extracted total RNA from unfractionated whole blood. Using its own MiXCR run on the RACE reads, TCRdb lists one record per CDR3 protein. The sample lists some 52,000 distinct CDR3 sequences, approximately 9.9% occurring once.

This receptor was identified in a woman aged 35 to 49 with alopecia areata. Some clones in this sample may be carry-over from other donors' samples. The chain carries TRBV5-4 and TRBJ1-3; TRBD1 matches at 9 bases. The sample in question was whole blood, obtained in connection with sensitization to the hapten diphenylcyclopropenone (DPC). The CDR3 spells CASTLRDRARNTIYF. In DNA form, the CDR3 reads TGTGCCAGCACGCTCCGGGACAGGGCTCGAAACACCATATATTTT.